The next 9 T cell receptor beta chains were all read from a single sample in a study of blood T cells in healthy people across ages. Using a J-beta primer mix together with a sample-barcoded 5' primer, a second PCR was run for roughly 6 to 11 cycles. TCRdb reprocessed the 5' RACE reads with MiXCR, giving one entry per CDR3 protein. In the table there are 1.4 million to 1.5 million distinct CDR3 sequences, roughly 40% of which are singletons. The source material was blood. The receptors were gathered from a woman between 18 and 30 years old in good health.

This clonotype was found a few times. The V gene is TRBV27, the J gene TRBJ1-5; 8 bases match TRBD1. Trimming took 4 bases from V and 6 from J; bases not matched to a gene: 5. The CDR3 runs 14 residues. Germline CDR1 reads MNHEY; CDR2 reads SMNVEV (reference sequence). CDR3 protein: CASSSRQGRQPQHF. The CDR3 DNA reads TGTGCCAGCAGTTCGAGACAGGGGCGTCAGCCCCAGCATTTT.

This clonotype was detected a few times. The rearrangement joins TRBV10-3 to TRBJ2-1, with 9 positions matching TRBD1. The J segment lost 5 bases and the V segment lost 2 bases, leaving 1 base of the junction unmatched. CDR1 is ENHRY and CDR2 is SYGVKD in the germline V gene. The CDR3 totals 14 residues. Here the CDR3 reads CAISEGQGHNEQFF. The CDR3 DNA is TGTGCCATCAGTGAGGGACAGGGGCACAATGAGCAGTTCTTC.

This clonotype was recorded only once. The junction and the germline gene differ at one end; a read error may be behind it. The V gene is TRBV24-1, the J gene TRBJ2-3; D call uncertain. The CDR3 has 13 residues. Germline V CDR1 and CDR2: KGHDR, SFDVKD. The CDR3 coding sequence is TGTACCACCAGTGATCTCTTCACAGATACGCAGTATTTT. It is translated as CTTSDLFTDTQYF.

The genes are TRBV5-1 and TRBJ2-2, with 15 bases fitting TRBD2. From germline, CDR1 is SGHRS and CDR2 YFSETQ. V was clipped by 4 bases and J by 1 base; unmatched bases: 5. The CDR3 totals 18 residues. CDR3 coding DNA: TGCGCCAGCAGCCGATCGGGACTAGCGGGAGGGAACACCGGGGAGCTGTTTTTT. It encodes CASSRSGLAGGNTGELFF.

The chain joins TRBV30 to TRBJ1-5; no clear D. CDR1 is GTSNPN and CDR2 is SVGIG in the germline V gene (reference sequence). This CDR3 comprises 14 residues. The V gene lost 0 bases and the J gene lost 3 bases, with 9 bases spanning the gap. The CDR3 DNA reads TGTGCCTGGAGTGTAAGTAGCAACAATCAGCCCCAGCATTTT. It is translated as CAWSVSSNNQPQHF.

This clonotype was found a few times. The CDR3 loop is CSVEQENTEAFF. The CDR3 DNA is TGCAGCGTTGAACAGGAGAACACTGAAGCTTTCTTT. The genes are TRBV29-1 and TRBJ1-1; D is unresolved. This CDR3 region has 12 residues. The V gene's germline CDR1 is SQVTM and CDR2 ANQGSEA. Trimming pared 2 bases from V and 1 base from J, leaving 5 bases between.

The chain is built from TRBV4-1 and TRBJ1-1; D call uncertain. Between the trimmed V and J ends, which lost 1 base and 12 bases, there was a span of 15 bases. In germline, CDR1 is MGHRA, CDR2 YSYEKL. This CDR3 has 13 residues. CDR3 nucleotides: TGCGCCAGCAGCCAAGGGGATAGGGCTACAACTTTCTTT. It yields the protein CASSQGDRATTFF.

Here the CDR3 DNA reads TGTGCCACCAGCAGGGCCTTGACGGAGACCCAGTACTTC. Its protein product is CATSRALTETQYF. The chain combines TRBV15 with TRBJ2-7; D is undetermined. The J call may be wrong; the DNA end is better matched by TRBJ2-5. The CDR3 extends over 13 amino acids. The germline V gene encodes CDR1 LNHNV and CDR2 YYDKDF (reference sequence).

V gene TRBV28 combines with J gene TRBJ2-5, with 8 bases identical to TRBD1. This CDR3 has 15 residues. Germline CDR1 reads MDHEN; CDR2 reads SYDVKM. After removal of 5 bases from V and 1 base from J, the junction contained 6 bases not matched to a gene. Here the CDR3 DNA reads TGTGCCAGCAGTGGACCCGGGACAGGCCAAGAGACCCAGTACTTC. Residues: CASSGPGTGQETQYF.